This T cell receptor (beta chain) was found in a study of blood T cell repertoires in COVID-19. Study details: Acute-phase and convalescent COVID-19 samples originated in the United States, Italy and Spain.

TCRdb's table, derived via immunoSEQ multiplex PCR, lists solely in-frame clones and lacks some. This table has about 69,000 clones, about nine tenths appearing once. This clone was seen more than once but under ten times. Trimming cost V 1 base and J 5 bases; bases outside gene matches: 12. Germline CDR1 is LNHNV and CDR2 is YYDKDF (reference sequence). CDR3 length: 17 residues. The sequenced material came from peripheral blood. This sequence originates from a man aged 30 to 39 with acute or convalescent COVID-19. The chain has TRBV15 and TRBJ2-5, with 8 bases aligning to TRBD1. The CDR3 coding sequence is TGTGCCACCAGCAGAGTTCACGGACAGGGAGAAAGGGAGACCCAGTACTTC. Translating gives CATSRVHGQGERETQYF. Combining the CDR3 with reference TRBV15 and TRBJ2-5 gives the whole variable domain DAMVIQNPRYQVTQFGKPVTLSCSQTLNHNVMYWYQQKSSQAPKLLFHYYDKDFNNEADTPDNFQSRRPNTSFCFLDIRSPGLGDTAMYLCATSRVHGQGERETQYFGPGTRLLVL.